This T cell receptor (beta chain) was sequenced during a study of cytomegalovirus exposure and HLA in healthy donors. The V end lost 11 bases, the J end lost 3 bases, and 21 bases lay between the germline ends. The CDR3 totals 15 residues. CDR1 and CDR2 from the germline V gene are KGHSH and LQKENI. 60 Vbeta and 13 Jbeta primers were used in PCR. Clones were sequenced by immunoSEQ multiplex PCR, and TCRdb holds only the in-frame ones, with some missing. In the table there are under 150,000 clones, around 66% of which are singletons. Source material: PBMCs. The chain recombines TRBV18 with TRBJ2-3; maybe TRBD1 (6 bases). The TCR was taken from a young man in good health and CMV-seropositive. Written as DNA, the CDR3 is TGTGCCGGCGTTATAACAGGGAAAGGAACAGATACGCAGTATTTT. It is translated as CAGVITGKGTDTQYF. The full variable domain, with the rest looked up from reference TRBV18 and TRBJ2-3, is NAGVMQNPRHLVRRRGQEARLRCSPMKGHSHVYWYRQLPEEGLKFMVYLQKENIIDESGMPKERFSAEFPKEGPSILRIQQVVRGDSAAYFCAGVITGKGTDTQYFGPGTRLTVL.